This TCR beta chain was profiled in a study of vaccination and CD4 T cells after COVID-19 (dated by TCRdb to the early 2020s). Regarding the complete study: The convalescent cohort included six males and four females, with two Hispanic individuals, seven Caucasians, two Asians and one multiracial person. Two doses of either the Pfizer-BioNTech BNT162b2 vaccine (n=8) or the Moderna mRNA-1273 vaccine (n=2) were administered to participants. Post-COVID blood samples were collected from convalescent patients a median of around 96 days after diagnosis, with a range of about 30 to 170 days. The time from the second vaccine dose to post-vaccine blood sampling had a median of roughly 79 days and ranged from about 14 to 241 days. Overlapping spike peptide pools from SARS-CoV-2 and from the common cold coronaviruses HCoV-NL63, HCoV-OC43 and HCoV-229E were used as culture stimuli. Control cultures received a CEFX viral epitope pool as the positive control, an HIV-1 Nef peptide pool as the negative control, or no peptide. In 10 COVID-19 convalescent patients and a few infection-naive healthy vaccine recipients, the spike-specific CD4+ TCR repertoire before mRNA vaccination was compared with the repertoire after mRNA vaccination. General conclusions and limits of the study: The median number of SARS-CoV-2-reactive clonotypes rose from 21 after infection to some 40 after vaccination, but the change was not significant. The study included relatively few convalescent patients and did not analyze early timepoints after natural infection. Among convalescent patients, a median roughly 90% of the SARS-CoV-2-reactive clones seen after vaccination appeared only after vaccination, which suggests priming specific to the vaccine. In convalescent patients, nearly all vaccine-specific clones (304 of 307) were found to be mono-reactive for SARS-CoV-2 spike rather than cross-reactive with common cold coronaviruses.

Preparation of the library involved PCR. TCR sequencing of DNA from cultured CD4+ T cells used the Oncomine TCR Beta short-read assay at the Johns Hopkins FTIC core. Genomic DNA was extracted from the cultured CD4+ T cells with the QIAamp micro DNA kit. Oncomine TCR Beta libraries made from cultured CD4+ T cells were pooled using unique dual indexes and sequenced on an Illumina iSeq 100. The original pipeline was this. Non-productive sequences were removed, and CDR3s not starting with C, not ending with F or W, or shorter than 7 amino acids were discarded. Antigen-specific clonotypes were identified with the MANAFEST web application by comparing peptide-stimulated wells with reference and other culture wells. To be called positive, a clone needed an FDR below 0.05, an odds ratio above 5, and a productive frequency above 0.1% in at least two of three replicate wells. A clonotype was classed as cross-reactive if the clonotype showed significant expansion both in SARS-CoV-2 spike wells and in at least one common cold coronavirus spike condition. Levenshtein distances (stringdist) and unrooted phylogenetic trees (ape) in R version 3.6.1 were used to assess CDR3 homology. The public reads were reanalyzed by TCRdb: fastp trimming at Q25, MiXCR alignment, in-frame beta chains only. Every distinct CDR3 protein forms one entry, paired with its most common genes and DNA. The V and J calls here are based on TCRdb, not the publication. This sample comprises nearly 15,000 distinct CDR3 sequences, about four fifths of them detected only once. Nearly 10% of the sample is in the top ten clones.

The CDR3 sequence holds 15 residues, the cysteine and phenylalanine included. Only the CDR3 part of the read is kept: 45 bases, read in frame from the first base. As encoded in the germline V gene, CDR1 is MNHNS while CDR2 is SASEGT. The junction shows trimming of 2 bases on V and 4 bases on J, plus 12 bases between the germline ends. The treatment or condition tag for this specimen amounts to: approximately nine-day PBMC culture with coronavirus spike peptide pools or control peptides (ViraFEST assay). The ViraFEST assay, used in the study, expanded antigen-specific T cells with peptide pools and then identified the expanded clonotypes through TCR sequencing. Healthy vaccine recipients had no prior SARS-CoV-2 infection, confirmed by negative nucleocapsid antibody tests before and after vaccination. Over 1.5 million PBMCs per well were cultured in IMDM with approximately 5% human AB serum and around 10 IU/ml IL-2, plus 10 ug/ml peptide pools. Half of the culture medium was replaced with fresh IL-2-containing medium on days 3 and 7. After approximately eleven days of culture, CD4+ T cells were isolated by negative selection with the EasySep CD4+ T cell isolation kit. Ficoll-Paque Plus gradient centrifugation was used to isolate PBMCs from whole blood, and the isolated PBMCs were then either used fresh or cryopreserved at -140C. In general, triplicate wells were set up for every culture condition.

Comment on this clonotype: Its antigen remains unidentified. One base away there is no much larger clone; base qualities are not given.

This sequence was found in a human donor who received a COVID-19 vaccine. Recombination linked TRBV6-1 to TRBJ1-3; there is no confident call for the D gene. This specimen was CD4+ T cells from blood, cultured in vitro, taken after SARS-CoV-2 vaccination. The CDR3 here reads CASSERVAGGNTIYF. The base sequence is TGTGCCAGCAGTGAAAGGGTGGCAGGCGGAAACACCATATATTTT.